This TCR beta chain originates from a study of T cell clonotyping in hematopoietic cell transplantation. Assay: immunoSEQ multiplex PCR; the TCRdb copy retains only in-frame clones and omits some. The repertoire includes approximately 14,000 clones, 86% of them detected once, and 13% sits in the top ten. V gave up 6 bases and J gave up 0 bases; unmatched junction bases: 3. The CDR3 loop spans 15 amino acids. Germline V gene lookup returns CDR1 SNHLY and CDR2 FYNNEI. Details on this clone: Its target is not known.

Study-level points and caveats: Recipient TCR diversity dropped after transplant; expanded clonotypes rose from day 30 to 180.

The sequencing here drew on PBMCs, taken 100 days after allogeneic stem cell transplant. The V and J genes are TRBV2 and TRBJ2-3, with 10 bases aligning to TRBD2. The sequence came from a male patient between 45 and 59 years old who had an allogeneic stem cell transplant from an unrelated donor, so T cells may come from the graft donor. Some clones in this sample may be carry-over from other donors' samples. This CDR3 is CASSLAGVSTDTQYF. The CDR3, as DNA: TGTGCCAGCAGCCTAGCGGGAGTGAGCACAGATACGCAGTATTTT.